The entry below gives a single TCR beta chain sequence along with its context. This clonotype was seen a handful of times. Its antigen specificity is not known. No clone much larger than this one lies a single base away; base qualities are absent. This sample was taken from a study of early T cells in non-severe SARS-CoV-2 infection (dated by TCRdb to the early 2020s). At the level of the whole study: Bulk RNA from unsorted whole blood was used for TCR sequencing, so alpha and beta chains could not be paired.

The library was built by means of 5' RACE. Sequenced using a NextSeq 500. Unique molecular identifiers were attached to individual cDNA molecules in the TCR library protocol so that sequencing error and PCR bias could be corrected. Both TCR alpha and beta chains were sequenced, and tight co-correlation was observed between alpha and beta sequence abundances in each sample. The original methods were these. Decombinator V4 was used to perform V gene, J gene and CDR3 annotation of TCR sequences. TCRs were defined as expanded if a significant change between any two time points was detected under a Poisson model with p below 0.0001. TCR abundances were normalised to the total number of TCRs sequenced per sample and expressed as counts per million. MAIT TCRs were defined by TRAV1-2 paired with TRAJ12, TRAJ20 or TRAJ33, and iNKT TCRs by TRAV10 paired with TRAJ18. VDJdb, accessed 1 November 2021, was searched for CMV, EBV and SARS-CoV-2 annotated TCRs, with TCRs annotated for multiple antigens excluded. The raw public reads went through TCRdb reprocessing: fastp at Q25, MiXCR clone calling, in-frame beta chains kept. Each record represents a unique CDR3 protein, reported with the most common genes and DNA among its rows. These V and J calls are TCRdb output, not the study's own analysis. The sample profile shows under 95,000 distinct CDR3 sequences; approximately 15% of them were found once. Around 5.4% of the sample is taken by the ten largest.

The CDR3, cysteine through phenylalanine, is 14 amino acids long. Only the CDR3 DNA stays, 42 bases, in frame from base 1. The germline V gene supplies CDR1 SNHLY and CDR2 FYNNEI. V is cut back by 4 bases and J by 7 bases, with 9 bases in the junction unmatched. This was a case-control study nested in a cohort of healthcare workers in London, UK, who had nasopharyngeal swab PCR tests and blood samples taken every week. Healthcare workers were recruited between 23 and 31 March 2020, during the week of the UK lockdown, and were followed weekly for up to roughly 16 weeks. Points the paper makes about the study in general: VDJdb matching was skewed toward anti-spike CD8 responses and likely underestimated virus-specific expansions, missing private and CD4 specificities.

Material for sequencing was whole blood. Recombination linked TRBV2 to TRBJ2-7; 8 of the junction bases match TRBD2. The sequence came from an adult who was a healthcare worker with PCR-confirmed SARS-CoV-2 infection or an uninfected control (not recorded which). DNA sequence: TGTGCCAGCAGTGCATTAACTACGGGAGGGGAGCAGTACTTC. Translated, this is CASSALTTGGEQYF.